The T cell receptor (beta chain) described here comes from a study of blood T cells in healthy people across ages. Study information: About one barcoded TCR beta cDNA was captured per two T cells.

The authors extracted at least 6 micrograms of total RNA per sample. The CDR3 is 14 residues long. Germline CDR1 reads MDHEN; CDR2 reads SYDVKM. V shed 6 bases, J shed 6 bases, and the junction held 3 bases outside the gene matches. Then a second PCR, running about 7 to 11 cycles, was carried out with a sample-barcoded 5' primer and a J-beta primer mix. TCRdb used MiXCR to reprocess the 5' RACE reads, holding one entry per CDR3 protein. The sample yields 550,000 to 750,000 distinct CDR3 sequences, 20% to 25% seen once. This clonotype was counted only a few times. The source is a man in his 70s in good health. This chain links TRBV28 with TRBJ1-4; the match to TRBD1 covers 11 bases. Sequenced material: blood. The chain's CDR3 is CASRGQGGDEKLFF. The CDR3 DNA reads as TGTGCCAGCAGGGGACAGGGGGGCGATGAAAAACTGTTTTTT.